The entry below gives a single T cell receptor beta chain sequence along with its context. The sample is drawn from a study of cytomegalovirus exposure and HLA in healthy donors. The PCR used 60 Vbeta and 13 Jbeta primers. Here immunoSEQ multiplex PCR was the method, and the copy in TCRdb shows in-frame clones only, minus some. The data hold roughly 190,000 clones, with about 69% observed a single time. Germline-derived CDR1 and CDR2 are SNHLY and FYNNEI. V shed 8 bases, J shed 0 bases, and the junction held 5 bases outside the gene matches. This CDR3 comprises 14 residues. The material sequenced was PBMCs. The genes are TRBV2 and TRBJ2-7; TRBD1 matches at 9 bases. The clonotype comes from a man aged 30 to 45 in good health and CMV-seropositive. The CDR3 reads CASPGTGSSYEQYF. The CDR3 DNA reads TGTGCCAGCCCCGGGACAGGGAGCTCCTACGAGCAGTACTTC.